These T cell receptor beta chains were read from a single sample in a study of shared clonotypes between healthy human individuals. This table comes from immunoSEQ multiplex PCR, and its TCRdb copy is limited to in-frame clones, with some not included. Among approximately 720,000 clones listed, under 95% were seen once. Sequenced sample: naive CD8+ T cells sorted from blood. The receptors were sampled from a man between 25 and 39 years old in good health. Both conserved end residues are part of each CDR3. The D gene is left open where the match is weak. Only some rows state a clone size, as once, few, many or a class for expanded clones.

clone_size: NA
d_call: NA
j_call: TRBJ2-3
v_call: TRBV5-1
cdr3_nt: TGCGCCAGCAGCCAGGGGGGGCTGAGCACAGATACGCAGTATTTT
cdr3_aa: CASSQGGLSTDTQYF

clone_size: few
d_call: NA
j_call: TRBJ2-7
v_call: TRBV11-2
cdr3_nt: TGTGCCAGCAGCCCCACACTGGCCTACGAGCAGTACTTC
cdr3_aa: CASSPTLAYEQYF

clone_size: NA
d_call: TRBD2
j_call: TRBJ2-1
v_call: TRBV30
cdr3_nt: TGTGCCTGGGAGGGAACGGGACTAGTATCGGATGAGCAGTTCTTC
cdr3_aa: CAWEGTGLVSDEQFF

clone_size: once
d_call: NA
j_call: TRBJ1-5
v_call: TRBV6-5
cdr3_nt: TGTGCCAGCAGGCGAAGCGGGCCCGATCAGCCCCAGCATTTT
cdr3_aa: CASRRSGPDQPQHF

clone_size: NA
d_call: TRBD2
j_call: TRBJ2-1
v_call: TRBV27
cdr3_nt: TGTGCCACCGGTGGGGTTAGCGGGATCGAGCAGTTCTTC
cdr3_aa: CATGGVSGIEQFF

clone_size: NA
d_call: TRBD1
j_call: TRBJ2-5
v_call: TRBV15
cdr3_nt: TGTGCCACCAGCAGGAACAGGGGGCCCAGCCAAGAGACCCAGTACTTC
cdr3_aa: CATSRNRGPSQETQYF

clone_size: NA
d_call: NA
j_call: TRBJ2-1
v_call: TRBV5-5
cdr3_nt: TGTGCCAGCAGCTTCTACCGGACCCAAGGGGAGCAGTTCTTC
cdr3_aa: CASSFYRTQGEQFF

clone_size: NA
d_call: NA
j_call: TRBJ2-1
v_call: TRBV4-3
cdr3_nt: TGCGCCAGCAGCCAAGCCACAGCGGCCTACAATGAGCAGTTCTTC
cdr3_aa: CASSQATAAYNEQFF

clone_size: NA
d_call: NA
j_call: TRBJ2-5
v_call: TRBV19
cdr3_nt: TGTGCCAGTAGTGTTGCTTTAGTCCGGGAGACCCAGTACTTC
cdr3_aa: CASSVALVRETQYF

clone_size: NA
d_call: TRBD2
j_call: TRBJ2-1
v_call: TRBV18
cdr3_nt: TGTGCCAGCTCATCCCGGACAGGGAAGGGACTAGCGGGGGGGGCCTACAATGAGCAGTTCTTC
cdr3_aa: CASSSRTGKGLAGGAYNEQFF

clone_size: NA
d_call: NA
j_call: TRBJ2-7
v_call: TRBV27
cdr3_nt: TGTGCCAGCAGTTATTCCTCTGGGGGTTCCTACGAGCAGTACTTC
cdr3_aa: CASSYSSGGSYEQYF

clone_size: NA
d_call: TRBD2
j_call: TRBJ2-7
v_call: TRBV19
cdr3_nt: TGTGCCAGTAGTGGACCGACTAGCGGGAGGGAGCAGTACTTC
cdr3_aa: CASSGPTSGREQYF

clone_size: NA
d_call: NA
j_call: TRBJ1-2
v_call: TRBV7-8
cdr3_nt: TGTGCCAGCAGCTACGGATTAGCTAACTATGGCTACACCTTC
cdr3_aa: CASSYGLANYGYTF

clone_size: NA
d_call: NA
j_call: TRBJ2-1
v_call: TRBV30
cdr3_nt: TGTGCCTGGAGTCTCAGGGGACGACCCTACAATGAGCAGTTCTTC
cdr3_aa: CAWSLRGRPYNEQFF

clone_size: NA
d_call: TRBD1
j_call: TRBJ1-5
v_call: TRBV11-2
cdr3_nt: TGTGCCAGCAGCTTAGGGGACAGGGGGCAACAGCCCCAGCATTTT
cdr3_aa: CASSLGDRGQQPQHF

clone_size: NA
d_call: NA
j_call: TRBJ2-1
v_call: TRBV4-3
cdr3_nt: TGCGCCAGCAGCCAAGACCCGGTGGTGGGTTCGGCCTACAATGAGCAGTTCTTC
cdr3_aa: CASSQDPVVGSAYNEQFF

clone_size: NA
d_call: NA
j_call: TRBJ2-7
v_call: TRBV7-9
cdr3_nt: TGTGCCAGCAGCTACAGGGCTCTCGACGAGCAGTACTTC
cdr3_aa: CASSYRALDEQYF

clone_size: NA
d_call: NA
j_call: TRBJ2-1
v_call: TRBV11-3
cdr3_nt: TGTGCCAGCAGCTTAGATGTAGGGCTGGGGGATGAGCAGTTCTTC
cdr3_aa: CASSLDVGLGDEQFF

clone_size: NA
d_call: NA
j_call: TRBJ2-2
v_call: TRBV19
cdr3_nt: TGTGCCAGTAGTATATATGCCAACACCGGGGAGCTGTTTTTT
cdr3_aa: CASSIYANTGELFF

clone_size: NA
d_call: NA
j_call: TRBJ2-7
v_call: TRBV5-1
cdr3_nt: TGCGCCAGCAGCTACGCGGACGCAAACTACGAGCAGTACTTC
cdr3_aa: CASSYADANYEQYF

clone_size: NA
d_call: NA
j_call: TRBJ1-1
v_call: TRBV19
cdr3_nt: TGTGCCAGTACTTGGGGGACTGCCTACACTGAAGCTTTCTTT
cdr3_aa: CASTWGTAYTEAFF

clone_size: NA
d_call: TRBD1
j_call: TRBJ2-7
v_call: TRBV9
cdr3_nt: TGTGCCAGCAGCCCTCGGACAGGGGCCTACGAGCAGTACTTC
cdr3_aa: CASSPRTGAYEQYF

clone_size: NA
d_call: NA
j_call: TRBJ2-3
v_call: TRBV5-5
cdr3_nt: TGTGCCAGCAGCTTTCTCCGGGAACTAGCAGATACGCAGTATTTT
cdr3_aa: CASSFLRELADTQYF

clone_size: NA
d_call: NA
j_call: TRBJ2-1
v_call: TRBV28
cdr3_nt: TGTGCCAGCAGCCCTTACGTCCCCTACAATGAGCAGTTCTTC
cdr3_aa: CASSPYVPYNEQFF

clone_size: NA
d_call: TRBD1
j_call: TRBJ1-4
v_call: TRBV7-9
cdr3_nt: TGTGCCAGCAGCTTGGACAGGGGTCCAACTAATGAAAAACTGTTTTTT
cdr3_aa: CASSLDRGPTNEKLFF

clone_size: NA
d_call: NA
j_call: TRBJ2-7
v_call: TRBV27
cdr3_nt: TGTGCCAGCAGCTTTAACTCCTACGAGCAGTACTTC
cdr3_aa: CASSFNSYEQYF

clone_size: NA
d_call: NA
j_call: TRBJ2-2
v_call: TRBV6-5
cdr3_nt: TGTGCCAGCAGTTACGCTGGCGGGCCTACCGGGGAGCTGTTTTTT
cdr3_aa: CASSYAGGPTGELFF